The 12 T cell receptor beta chains below come from one sample, sequenced in a study of cytomegalovirus exposure and HLA in healthy donors. 13 Jbeta primers and 60 Vbeta primers were used for the PCR. Generated by immunoSEQ multiplex PCR, the TCRdb table keeps only in-frame clones and is missing some. The sample contains about 150,000 clones, 80% to 85% of which appear only once. The sequencing input was PBMCs. The origin of the receptors is a male donor in good health and CMV-seronegative.

This clone has just one count. The V call is TRBV5-1, the J call TRBJ1-1; D call uncertain. Germline lookup yields CDR1 SGHRS and CDR2 YFSETQ. CDR3 length: 15 amino acids. Trimming stripped 0 bases from V and 1 base from J, with 10 bases between. The CDR3 reads CASSLGSWANTEAFF. CDR3 coding DNA: TGCGCCAGCAGCTTGGGGTCGTGGGCGAACACTGAAGCTTTCTTT. Supplemented by reference TRBV5-1 and TRBJ1-1, the full variable domain reads KAGVTQTPRYLIKTRGQQVTLSCSPISGHRSVSWYQQTPGQGLQFLFEYFSETQRNKGNFPGRFSGRQFSNSRSEMNVSTLELGDSALYLCASSLGSWANTEAFFGQGTRLTVV.

This chain uses TRBV18 with TRBJ2-3; 8 bases map to TRBD1. The CDR3 sequence is 16 residues long. Germline V lookup: CDR1 KGHSH, CDR2 LQKENI. V shed 4 bases and J 1 base; nucleotides not matched to a gene: 7. CDR3 amino acids: CASSLGQGQRTDTQYF. CDR3 sequence (DNA): TGTGCCAGCTCACTAGGACAGGGTCAACGCACAGATACGCAGTATTTT.

The chain carries TRBV11-2 and TRBJ2-5; 10 bases align to TRBD1. The germline V gene encodes CDR1 SGHAT and CDR2 FQNNGV. The CDR3 length is 13 residues. With 5 bases clipped from V and 5 bases from J, the junction kept 2 bases outside the gene matches. CDR3 DNA sequence: TGTGCCAGCAGCGCGGACAGGGGGGAGACCCAGTACTTC. Encoded protein: CASSADRGETQYF.

The CDR3 loop is CSVGERNQPQHF. CDR3 in DNA: TGCAGCGTTGGCGAGAGAAATCAGCCCCAGCATTTT. The chain employs TRBV29-1 and TRBJ1-5, with D unresolved. CDR1 SQVTM and CDR2 ANQGSEA come from the germline V gene. Deletions cut 4 bases from V and 4 bases from J, with 8 bases between. This CDR3 contains 12 residues. Full variable domain (missing parts from reference TRBV29-1 and TRBJ1-5): SAVISQKPSRDICQRGTSLTIQCQVDSQVTMMFWYRQQPGQSLTLIATANQGSEATYESGFVIDKFPISRPNLTFSTLTVSNMSPEDSSIYLCSVGERNQPQHFGDGTRLSIL.

This clone was recorded only once. The chain employs TRBV7-9 and TRBJ1-1, with 8 bases fitting TRBD1. Unmatched junction bases numbered 6, after V lost 5 bases and J lost 4 bases. In germline, CDR1 is SEHNR, CDR2 FQNEAQ (reference sequence). This CDR3 region has 14 residues. In DNA, the CDR3 is TGTGCCAGCAGCCCCAGGGGGCCGGTCACTGAAGCTTTCTTT. Residues: CASSPRGPVTEAFF.

The rearrangement links TRBV7-8 to TRBJ2-3, with 12 positions matching TRBD2. The germline V gene encodes CDR1 SGHVS and CDR2 FQNEAQ. V shed 1 base and J 2 bases; nucleotides not matched to a gene: 7. This CDR3 is built from 18 residues. This CDR3 is CASSLEGLAGGITDTQYF. The CDR3 bases are TGTGCCAGCAGCTTAGAGGGGCTAGCGGGGGGGATCACAGATACGCAGTATTTT.

J is TRBJ2-7 and V is TRBV11-2; 7 nucleotides align to TRBD1. Losses at the gene ends were 5 bases for V and 6 bases for J; bases not matched to a gene: 10. Germline CDR1 is SGHAT and CDR2 is FQNNGV. The CDR3 contains 14 residues. The CDR3, as DNA: TGTGCCAGCAGCATTGACAGGGTAGGGTTCGAGCAGTACTTC. Its protein is CASSIDRVGFEQYF. Looking up the rest from reference TRBV11-2 and TRBJ2-7 gives the full variable domain: EAGVAQSPRYKIIEKRQSVAFWCNPISGHATLYWYQQILGQGPKLLIQFQNNGVVDDSQLPKDRFSAERLKGVDSTLKIQPAKLEDSAVYLCASSIDRVGFEQYFGPGTRLTVT.

The chain couples TRBV5-1 to TRBJ2-7; D might be TRBD2 (5 bases). The CDR3 loop spans 11 amino acids. Trimming cost V 0 bases and J 7 bases, with 5 bases left between them. Germline CDR1 reads SGHRS; CDR2 reads YFSETQ. CDR3 bases: TGCGCCAGCAGCTTGGGGAGGGAGCAGTACTTC. Its translation: CASSLGREQYF.

The chain couples TRBV18 to TRBJ2-3; D gene uncertain. The CDR3 is 14 amino acids. The V gene's germline CDR1 is KGHSH and CDR2 LQKENI. V dropped 5 bases and J dropped 1 base, with 10 bases sitting between them. CDR3 DNA: TGTGCCAGCTCAAATTTAGCTCGCACAGATACGCAGTATTTT. The encoded protein is CASSNLARTDTQYF.

With respect to this clone: At one end the junction does not follow the germline gene, possibly because of a read error. V and J are TRBV6-1 and TRBJ1-5; 7 bases align to TRBD1. The CDR3 runs to 18 residues. CDR1 is MNHNS, CDR2 SASEGT, per germline. The CDR3 here is CASSEVRGQSLSNQPQHF. As DNA, the CDR3 is TGTGCCAGCAGCGAAGTTAGGGGGCAATCCCTTAGCAATCAGCCCCAGCATTTT.

This sequence joins TRBV14 and TRBJ2-3, with 10 bases lining up with TRBD2. V trimming: 3 bases; J trimming: 7 bases; junction bases outside the gene matches: 4. CDR3 length: 14 amino acids. From germline, CDR1 is SGHDN and CDR2 FVKESK. CDR3 DNA: TGTGCCAGCAGCCAGGGACTAGCGTTGAATACGCAGTATTTT. It encodes CASSQGLALNTQYF.

This rearrangement joins TRBV7-9 to TRBJ1-4, with D perhaps TRBD1 (6 bases). This CDR3 has 14 amino acids. Per the germline V gene, CDR1 is SEHNR and CDR2 is FQNEAQ (reference sequence). V was clipped by 4 bases and J by 6 bases, with 12 bases between them. This chain's CDR3 is CASSSTGIHEKLFF. CDR3 sequence (DNA): TGTGCCAGCAGCTCGACAGGCATTCATGAAAAACTGTTTTTT.